These 25 T cell receptor beta chains were all obtained from the same sample, sequenced in a study of radiation and T cells in renal cell carcinoma. Time point indicated: blood 4 weeks post-SBRT, at nephrectomy. Documented treatment: 15 Gy SBRT to primary tumor, nephrectomy 4 weeks later. Sequenced by immunoSEQ multiplex PCR; TCRdb stores in-frame clones only, minus some. The repertoire includes 120,000 to 150,000 clones, 75% to 90% of them detected once, and around 17% sits in the top ten. The sample here was blood, taken from a patient whose treatment included radiotherapy and nephrectomy. The receptors stem from a woman aged 50 to 60 with renal cell carcinoma.

This chain uses TRBV18 with TRBJ1-5, with 7 bases fitting TRBD1. CDR3 length: 17 residues. V lost 3 bases, J lost 3 bases, and 11 bases stayed unmatched. The V gene's germline CDR1 is KGHSH and CDR2 LQKENI. In DNA, the CDR3 is TGTGCCAGCTCACCCTCTATTCTAGGACAGGTCAATCAGCCCCAGCATTTT. This sequence encodes CASSPSILGQVNQPQHF.

This chain joins TRBV7-9 and TRBJ2-5; tentatively, D is TRBD1 (6 bases). V was cut by 5 bases and J by 1 base, with 14 bases left in between. The CDR3 spans 15 residues. Looked up from germline, CDR1 is SEHNR and CDR2 is FQNEAQ (reference sequence). CDR3 coding DNA: TGTGCCAGCAGCCGAATCAGGGGCCTCCAAGAGACCCAGTACTTC. This encodes CASSRIRGLQETQYF.

V is TRBV11-3 and J is TRBJ2-1, with 11 bases that match TRBD1. Germline V gene data show CDR1 as SGHNT and CDR2 as YENEEA. V lost 5 bases and J lost 7; bases outside the gene matches: 7. The CDR3 is 15 residues long. The CDR3 coding sequence is TGTGCCAGCAGCCTGGGACAGGGGGAGGGAAATGAGCAGTTCTTC. It specifies CASSLGQGEGNEQFF.

This chain connects TRBV7-9 to TRBJ2-5; D unclear. CDR1 SEHNR and CDR2 FQNEAQ come from the germline V gene (reference sequence). The CDR3 spans 12 residues. V lost 2 bases and J 5 bases, leaving 6 bases between the germline ends. The CDR3 loop reads CASSLNLETQYF. DNA for the CDR3: TGTGCCAGCAGCTTAAATTTGGAGACCCAGTACTTC.

The rearrangement joins TRBV7-2 to TRBJ2-3; D ambiguous. CDR3 size: 14 residues. Trimming removed 4 bases from V and 2 bases from J, with 10 bases in between. CDR1 and CDR2 from the germline V gene are SGHTA and FQGNSA. CDR3 loop: CASSSLGITDTQYF. CDR3 DNA sequence: TGTGCCAGCAGCTCCCTCGGAATCACAGATACGCAGTATTTT.

The chain links TRBV6-5 to TRBJ2-1; D may be TRBD1 (5 bases). Germline CDR1 reads MNHEY; CDR2 reads SVGAGI. The V end was cut by 4 bases, the J end by 7 bases, with 14 bases between. This CDR3 has 14 residues. The CDR3 bases are TGTGCCAGCAGTTTACAGGTTAGCTCGAATGAGCAGTTCTTC. It codes for CASSLQVSSNEQFF.

V and J are TRBV28 and TRBJ1-2; a possible D gene is TRBD1 (6 bases). Per the germline V gene, CDR1 is MDHEN and CDR2 is SYDVKM. CDR3 length equals 10 residues. Trimming shortened V by 10 bases and J by 9 bases, and 12 bases separated the two germline ends. The CDR3: CATLTGRYTF. The DNA for the CDR3 is TGTGCCACCTTAACAGGGCGCTACACCTTC.

The rearrangement uses TRBV6-1 and TRBJ1-2; 7 nucleotides align to TRBD1. Germline V lookup: CDR1 MNHNS, CDR2 SASEGT. Germline trimming cut 4 bases from V and 7 bases from J; bases unmatched to any gene: 6. This CDR3 has 13 amino acids. DNA of the CDR3: TGTGCCAGCAGTGTTTCTCAGGGGGGTGGCTACACCTTC. It encodes CASSVSQGGGYTF.

The chain carries TRBV4-2 and TRBJ2-7; 9 bases are shared with TRBD2. Germline V gives CDR1 LGHNA, CDR2 YNFKEQ. Unmatched junction bases numbered 9, after V lost 4 bases and J lost 2 bases. There are 16 residues in the CDR3. The CDR3 is CASSLGRTSDPYEQYF. CDR3 DNA: TGTGCCAGCAGCCTAGGACGGACTAGCGATCCCTACGAGCAGTACTTC.

This chain uses TRBV2 with TRBJ2-5; D gene unclear. V was cut by 1 base and J by 4 bases, with 7 bases left in between. The germline V gene encodes CDR1 SNHLY and CDR2 FYNNEI. CDR3 size: 13 residues. In DNA form, the CDR3 reads TGTGCCAGCAGTGAAGTGTATGGAGAGACCCAGTACTTC. It yields the protein CASSEVYGETQYF.

This clone was observed a handful of times. V gene TRBV15 combines with J gene TRBJ2-7, with 7 bases aligning to TRBD2. Per germline, CDR1 LNHNV and CDR2 YYDKDF (reference sequence). J gave up 11 bases and V 0 bases, and 4 bases lay outside the gene matches. The CDR3 sequence is 12 residues long. CDR3 amino acids: CATSRDQGGKYF. The CDR3 DNA reads TGTGCCACCAGCAGAGACCAGGGAGGGAAGTACTTC.

The chain is built from TRBV27 and TRBJ1-6; 8 positions match TRBD1. Germline CDR1 and CDR2: MNHEY and SMNVEV (reference sequence). After removal of 5 bases from V and 7 bases from J, the junction contained 7 bases not matched to a gene. The CDR3 consists of 15 residues. CDR3 DNA: TGTGCCAGCAGTAGAGGGGACAGGCTCAATTCACCCCTCCACTTT. Amino acids: CASSRGDRLNSPLHF.

This chain connects TRBV28 to TRBJ2-5, with 8 bases lining up with TRBD2. With V trimmed by 2 bases and J by 5 bases, 4 bases remained unmatched. Germline CDR1 and CDR2: MDHEN and SYDVKM. The CDR3 runs to 14 residues. The DNA of the CDR3 is TGTGCCAGCAGTTTAGGTACTAGCGGTGAGACCCAGTACTTC. It translates to CASSLGTSGETQYF. Variable domain in full (rest from reference TRBV28 and TRBJ2-5): DVKVTQSSRYLVKRTGEKVFLECVQDMDHENMFWYRQDPGLGLRLIYFSYDVKMKEKGDIPEGYSVSREKKERFSLILESASTNQTSMYLCASSLGTSGETQYFGPGTRLLVL.

The rearrangement uses TRBV2 and TRBJ2-2; D possibly corresponds to TRBD2 (5 bases). The germline V gene encodes CDR1 SNHLY and CDR2 FYNNEI. This CDR3 region has 14 residues. Trimming took off 2 bases at V and 3 bases at J, with 7 bases between the two ends. CDR3 bases: TGTGCCAGCAGTGAATACGGGGACACCGGGGAGCTGTTTTTT. This codes for CASSEYGDTGELFF.

The J gene is TRBJ2-7, the V gene TRBV2; the D is unclear. CDR1 is SNHLY, CDR2 FYNNEI, per germline. This CDR3 has 15 amino acids. Trimming cost V 4 bases and J 7 bases, with 20 bases left between them. The CDR3, as DNA: TGTGCCAGCAGTGTTACGGGCCCGGTGGTAGGGGAGCAGTACTTC. It encodes CASSVTGPVVGEQYF.

The gene calls are TRBV4-1 and TRBJ1-5; D remains ambiguous. Trimming pared 3 bases from V and 3 bases from J, leaving 9 bases between. This CDR3 region has 14 residues. The V gene's germline CDR1 is MGHRA and CDR2 YSYEKL. CDR3 protein: CASSQLRNNQPQHF. In nucleotides, the CDR3 is TGCGCCAGCAGCCAGTTAAGGAACAATCAGCCCCAGCATTTT.

V and J are TRBV6-6 and TRBJ2-7, with unresolved D. V was pared by 2 bases and J by 4 bases, with 9 bases between. The CDR3 consists of 13 residues. Germline loops: CDR1 MNHNY, CDR2 SVGAGI (reference sequence). The CDR3 DNA follows: TGTGCCAGCAGTTACCCCACCCCGTACGAGCAGTACTTC. This encodes CASSYPTPYEQYF.

Here the CDR3 reads CASSTGGSGELFF. The CDR3 nucleotides are TGCGCCAGCAGTACAGGGGGCAGCGGGGAGCTGTTTTTT. This chain links TRBV10-2 with TRBJ2-2, with 9 nucleotides matching TRBD1. The CDR3 length is 13 residues. Germline assignment: CDR1 WSHSY and CDR2 SAAADI. V shed 5 bases, J shed 7 bases, and the junction held 2 bases outside the gene matches.

The CDR3 DNA follows: TGTGCCAGCAGCTTAGCGCCGGGCCTCGGGTCAACTGAAGCTTTCTTT. Encoded protein: CASSLAPGLGSTEAFF. This chain uses TRBV7-2 with TRBJ1-1; D is ambiguous. This CDR3 contains 16 residues. V was shortened by 0 bases and J by 5 bases, with 16 bases between the two germline ends. From germline, CDR1 is SGHTA and CDR2 FQGNSA.

The chain couples TRBV7-8 to TRBJ2-1; a weak D match, TRBD2 (6 bases). Per germline, CDR1 SGHVS and CDR2 FQNEAQ. The length of the CDR3 is 16 residues. Trimming shortened V by 7 bases and J by 0 bases, and 16 bases separated the two germline ends. The CDR3 loop is CASTRGGLSSYNEQFF. In DNA, the CDR3 is TGTGCCAGCACTAGGGGAGGATTGAGCTCCTACAATGAGCAGTTCTTC.

CDR3 amino acids: CASTGDAYEQYF. CDR3 sequence (DNA): TGTGCCAGCACGGGGGACGCCTACGAGCAGTACTTC. This chain joins TRBV6-6 and TRBJ2-5, with D maybe TRBD2 (6 bases). TRBJ2-7 matches the DNA end more closely, so the J call is doubtful. This CDR3 region has 12 residues. Looked up from germline, CDR1 is MNHNY and CDR2 is SVGAGI (reference sequence).

Concerning this clone: Other nucleotide sequences in the sample specify the same CDR3. The genes are TRBV5-1 and TRBJ2-1; unclear D gene. In germline, CDR1 is SGHRS, CDR2 YFSETQ. The V and J ends lost 0 bases and 2 bases respectively, with 6 bases between them. This CDR3 contains 14 residues. CDR3 sequence: CASSLDGPYNEQFF. CDR3 in DNA: TGCGCCAGCAGCTTGGACGGACCCTACAATGAGCAGTTCTTC.

A single count supports this clone. Other DNA sequences in the sample encode the same CDR3. The V gene is TRBV5-1, the J gene TRBJ2-7, with D maybe TRBD2 (6 bases). The V end lost 0 bases, the J end lost 3 bases, and 10 bases lay between the germline ends. CDR3 size: 14 residues. CDR1 and CDR2 (germline): SGHRS, YFSETQ. CDR3 nucleotides: TGCGCCAGCAGCTTGGCAGGGCGGGACTACGAGCAGTACTTC. Translating it yields CASSLAGRDYEQYF.

The J gene is TRBJ2-7, the V gene TRBV19; the D gene is possibly TRBD2 (5 bases). The V gene's germline CDR1 is LNHDA and CDR2 SQIVND (reference sequence). The CDR3 totals 16 residues. The ends were cut back, 1 base at V and 2 bases at J, with 15 bases in the middle. This CDR3 reads CASSIAAARTPYEQYF. The CDR3 nucleotides are TGTGCCAGTAGTATAGCGGCTGCCAGGACTCCCTACGAGCAGTACTTC. Full variable domain (remainder filled in from reference TRBV19 and TRBJ2-7): DGGITQSPKYLFRKEGQNVTLSCEQNLNHDAMYWYRQDPGQGLRLIYYSQIVNDFQKGDIAEGYSVSREKKESFPLTVTSAQKNPTAFYLCASSIAAARTPYEQYFGPGTRLTVT.

The chain has TRBV19 and TRBJ2-4; tentative D call: TRBD2 (6 bases). The CDR3 contains 15 residues. Between the trimmed V and J ends, which lost 5 bases and 5 bases, there was a span of 16 bases. CDR1 and CDR2 (germline): LNHDA, SQIVND (reference sequence). CDR3 DNA: TGTGCCAGTAGTGCGACCGGGGGAGTTCAAAACATTCAGTACTTC. Amino acids: CASSATGGVQNIQYF.